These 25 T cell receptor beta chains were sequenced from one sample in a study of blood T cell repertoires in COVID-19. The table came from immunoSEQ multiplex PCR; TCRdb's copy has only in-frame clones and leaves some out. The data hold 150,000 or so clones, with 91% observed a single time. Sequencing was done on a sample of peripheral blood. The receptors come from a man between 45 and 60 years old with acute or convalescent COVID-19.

CDR3 in amino acids: CASAGLLAGEQFF. The CDR3 DNA sequence: TGTGCCAGCGCCGGACTCCTAGCGGGGGAGCAGTTCTTC. The chain carries TRBV2 and TRBJ2-1, with 9 bases matching TRBD2. J gave up 10 bases and V 8 bases, and 9 bases lay outside the gene matches. The germline V gene encodes CDR1 SNHLY and CDR2 FYNNEI. The CDR3 covers 13 residues.

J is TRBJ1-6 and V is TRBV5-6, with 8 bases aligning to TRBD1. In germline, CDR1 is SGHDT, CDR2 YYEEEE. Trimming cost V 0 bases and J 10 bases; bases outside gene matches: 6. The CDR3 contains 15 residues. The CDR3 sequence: CASSLGDRGLSPLHF. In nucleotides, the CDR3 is TGTGCCAGCAGCTTGGGCGACAGGGGCCTCTCACCCCTCCACTTT.

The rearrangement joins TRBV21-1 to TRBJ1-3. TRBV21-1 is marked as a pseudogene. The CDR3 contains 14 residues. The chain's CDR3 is CASSHLMTPNTIYF. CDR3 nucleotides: TGTGCCAGCAGCCACCTTATGACTCCGAACACCATATATTTT.

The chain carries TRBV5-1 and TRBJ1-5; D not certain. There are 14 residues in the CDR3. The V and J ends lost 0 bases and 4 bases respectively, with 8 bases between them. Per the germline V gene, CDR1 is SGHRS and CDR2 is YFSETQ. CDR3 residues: CASSLGPENQPQHF. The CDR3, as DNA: TGCGCCAGCAGCTTGGGGCCAGAAAATCAGCCCCAGCATTTT. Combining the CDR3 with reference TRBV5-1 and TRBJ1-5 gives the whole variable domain KAGVTQTPRYLIKTRGQQVTLSCSPISGHRSVSWYQQTPGQGLQFLFEYFSETQRNKGNFPGRFSGRQFSNSRSEMNVSTLELGDSALYLCASSLGPENQPQHFGDGTRLSIL.

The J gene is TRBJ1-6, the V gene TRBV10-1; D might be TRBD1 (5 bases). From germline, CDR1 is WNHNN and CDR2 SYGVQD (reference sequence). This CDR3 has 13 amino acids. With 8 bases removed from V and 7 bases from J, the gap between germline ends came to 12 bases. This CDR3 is CASGGTRNSPLHF. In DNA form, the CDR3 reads TGCGCCAGCGGCGGGACGCGAAATTCACCCCTCCACTTT.

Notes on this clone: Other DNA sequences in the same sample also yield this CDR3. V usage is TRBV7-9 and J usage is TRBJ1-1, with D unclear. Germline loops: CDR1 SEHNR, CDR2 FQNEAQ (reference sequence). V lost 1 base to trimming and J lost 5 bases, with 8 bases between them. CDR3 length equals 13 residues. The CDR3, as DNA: TGTGCCAGCAGCTTAGACGGAGGGACTGAAGCTTTCTTT. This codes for CASSLDGGTEAFF.

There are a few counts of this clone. The CDR3 region has the DNA TGCGCCAGCAGTGAGGGGTCGGGACAGCCCCAGCATTTT. It translates to CASSEGSGQPQHF. This chain connects TRBV10-1 to TRBJ1-5; D remains ambiguous. Looked up from germline, CDR1 is WNHNN and CDR2 is SYGVQD (reference sequence). Trimming shortened V by 2 bases and J by 7 bases, and 9 bases separated the two germline ends. This CDR3 is built from 13 residues.

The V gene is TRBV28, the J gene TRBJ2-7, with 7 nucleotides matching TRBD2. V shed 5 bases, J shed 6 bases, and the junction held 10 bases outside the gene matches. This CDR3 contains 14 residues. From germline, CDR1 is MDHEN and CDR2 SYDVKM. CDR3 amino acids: CASSEAGEPLEQYF. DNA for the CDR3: TGTGCCAGCAGTGAGGCGGGAGAGCCGCTCGAGCAGTACTTC.

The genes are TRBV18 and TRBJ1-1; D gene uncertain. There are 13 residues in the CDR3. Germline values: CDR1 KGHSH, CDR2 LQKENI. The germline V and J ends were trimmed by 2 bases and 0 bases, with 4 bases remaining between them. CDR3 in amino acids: CASSPGLNTEAFF. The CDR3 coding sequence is TGTGCCAGCTCACCAGGCCTGAACACTGAAGCTTTCTTT.

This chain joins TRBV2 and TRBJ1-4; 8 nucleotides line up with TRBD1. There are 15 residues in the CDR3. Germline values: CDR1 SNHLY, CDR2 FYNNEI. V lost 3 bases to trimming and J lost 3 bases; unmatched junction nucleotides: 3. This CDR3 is CASSEWDRSNEKLFF. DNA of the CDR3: TGTGCCAGCAGTGAGTGGGACAGGTCTAATGAAAAACTGTTTTTT.

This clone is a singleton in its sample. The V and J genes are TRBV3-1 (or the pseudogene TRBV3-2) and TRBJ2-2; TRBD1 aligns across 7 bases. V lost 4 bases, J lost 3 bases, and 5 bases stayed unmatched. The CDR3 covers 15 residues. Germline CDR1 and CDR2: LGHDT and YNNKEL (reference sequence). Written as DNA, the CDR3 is TGTGCCAGCAGCCCAGGACAGGAATACACCGGGGAGCTGTTTTTT. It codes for CASSPGQEYTGELFF.

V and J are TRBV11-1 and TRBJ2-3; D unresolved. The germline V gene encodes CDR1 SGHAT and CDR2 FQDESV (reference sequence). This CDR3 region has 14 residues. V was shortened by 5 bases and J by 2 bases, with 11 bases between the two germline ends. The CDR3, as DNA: TGTGCCAGCAGCCTAAGTCTCGCCACAGATACGCAGTATTTT. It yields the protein CASSLSLATDTQYF.

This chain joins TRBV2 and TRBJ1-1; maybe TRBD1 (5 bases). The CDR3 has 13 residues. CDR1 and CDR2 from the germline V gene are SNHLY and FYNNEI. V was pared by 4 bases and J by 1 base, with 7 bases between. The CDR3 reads CASSARGNTEAFF. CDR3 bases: TGTGCCAGCAGTGCAAGGGGGAACACTGAAGCTTTCTTT.

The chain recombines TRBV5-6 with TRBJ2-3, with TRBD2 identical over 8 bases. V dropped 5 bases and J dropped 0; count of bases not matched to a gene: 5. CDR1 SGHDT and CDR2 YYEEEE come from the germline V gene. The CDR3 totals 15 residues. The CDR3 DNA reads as TGTGCCAGCAGTTACCGCGGGGGGAGCACAGATACGCAGTATTTT. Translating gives CASSYRGGSTDTQYF.

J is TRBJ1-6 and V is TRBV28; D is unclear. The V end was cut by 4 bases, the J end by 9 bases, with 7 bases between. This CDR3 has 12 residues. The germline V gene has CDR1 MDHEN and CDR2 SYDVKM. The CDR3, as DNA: TGTGCCAGCAGTTCGTTATCTTCACCCCTCCACTTT. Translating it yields CASSSLSSPLHF.

The CDR3 nucleotides are TGCGCCAGCAGCCCAGGGGGCGCTAACTATGGCTACACCTTC. Amino acids: CASSPGGANYGYTF. The V call is TRBV5-1, the J call TRBJ1-2, with 8 bases identical to TRBD1. The trim removed 4 bases at V and 0 bases at J, leaving 2 bases unmatched. Germline V lookup: CDR1 SGHRS, CDR2 YFSETQ. The CDR3 is 14 amino acids.

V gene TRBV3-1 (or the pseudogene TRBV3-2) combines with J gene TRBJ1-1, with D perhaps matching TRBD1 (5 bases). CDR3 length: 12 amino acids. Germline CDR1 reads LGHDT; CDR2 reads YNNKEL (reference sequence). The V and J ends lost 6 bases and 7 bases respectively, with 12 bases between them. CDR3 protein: CASSRDRYEAFF. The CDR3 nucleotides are TGTGCCAGCAGTCGAGACAGATATGAAGCTTTCTTT.

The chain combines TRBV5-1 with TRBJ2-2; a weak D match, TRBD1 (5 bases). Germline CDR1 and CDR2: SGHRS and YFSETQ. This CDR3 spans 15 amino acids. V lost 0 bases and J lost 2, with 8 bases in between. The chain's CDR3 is CASSLVRVNTGELFF. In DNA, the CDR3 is TGCGCCAGCAGCTTGGTCAGGGTTAACACCGGGGAGCTGTTTTTT.

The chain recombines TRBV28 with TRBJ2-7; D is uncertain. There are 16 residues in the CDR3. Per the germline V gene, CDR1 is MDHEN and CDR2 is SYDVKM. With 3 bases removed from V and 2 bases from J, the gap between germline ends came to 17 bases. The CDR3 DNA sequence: TGTGCCAGCAGTTTGCGTTCGTGGGCGAAAACCTACGAGCAGTACTTC. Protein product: CASSLRSWAKTYEQYF.

The CDR3 region has the DNA TGTGCCAGCAGTCGACAATCCGGGGCCAACGTCCTGACTTTC. It specifies CASSRQSGANVLTF. The genes are TRBV28 and TRBJ2-6, with D uncertain. Germline lookup yields CDR1 MDHEN and CDR2 SYDVKM. The CDR3 sequence is 14 residues long. V gave up 5 bases and J gave up 4 bases, with 9 bases separating them.

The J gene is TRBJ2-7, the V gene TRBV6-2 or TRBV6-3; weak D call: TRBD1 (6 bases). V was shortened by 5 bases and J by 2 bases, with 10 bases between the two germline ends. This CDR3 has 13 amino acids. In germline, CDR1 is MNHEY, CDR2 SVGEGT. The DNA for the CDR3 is TGTGCCAGCAGTCGAGACAGGACCTACGAGCAGTACGTC. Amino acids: CASSRDRTYEQYV.

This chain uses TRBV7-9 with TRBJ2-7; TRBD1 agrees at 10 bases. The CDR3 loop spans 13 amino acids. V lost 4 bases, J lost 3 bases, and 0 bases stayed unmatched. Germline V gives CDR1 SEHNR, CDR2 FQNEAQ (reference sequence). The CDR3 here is CASSWDRGYEQYV. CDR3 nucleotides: TGTGCCAGCAGCTGGGACAGGGGCTACGAGCAGTACGTC.

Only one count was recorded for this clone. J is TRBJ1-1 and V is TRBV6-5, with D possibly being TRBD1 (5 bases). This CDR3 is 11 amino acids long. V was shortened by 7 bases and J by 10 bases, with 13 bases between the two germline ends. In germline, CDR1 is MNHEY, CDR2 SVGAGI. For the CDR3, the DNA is TGTGCCAGCAAAGCGGGGGGTCGAGCTTTCTTT. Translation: CASKAGGRAFF.

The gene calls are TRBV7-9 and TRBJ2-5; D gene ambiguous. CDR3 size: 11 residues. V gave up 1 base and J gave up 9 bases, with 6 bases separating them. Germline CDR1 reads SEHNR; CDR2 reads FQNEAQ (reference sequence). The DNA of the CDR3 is TGTGCCAGCAGCTTAGGCACATCCCAGTACTTC. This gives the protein CASSLGTSQYF.

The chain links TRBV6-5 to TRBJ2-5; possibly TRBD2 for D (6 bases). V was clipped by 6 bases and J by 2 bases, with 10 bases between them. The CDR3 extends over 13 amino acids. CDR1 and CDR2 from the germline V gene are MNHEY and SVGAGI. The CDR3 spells CASRGREQETQYF. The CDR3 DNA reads TGTGCCAGCAGGGGACGGGAGCAAGAGACCCAGTACTTC.